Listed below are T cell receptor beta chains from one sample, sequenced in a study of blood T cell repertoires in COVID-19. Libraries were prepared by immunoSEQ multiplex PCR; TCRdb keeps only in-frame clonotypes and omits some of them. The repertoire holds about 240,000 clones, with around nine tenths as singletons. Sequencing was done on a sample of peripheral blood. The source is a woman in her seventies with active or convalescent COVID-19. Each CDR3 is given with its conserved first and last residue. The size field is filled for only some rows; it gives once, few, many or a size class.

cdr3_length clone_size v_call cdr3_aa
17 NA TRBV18 CASSPTPGRGANYGYTF
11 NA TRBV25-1 CASAGNTEAFF
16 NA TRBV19 CASSMQGARGTGELFF
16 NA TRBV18 CASSRDRVGAGTEAFF
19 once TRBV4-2 CASSRQRTSGFSSYNEQFF
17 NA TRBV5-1 CASSLSGTSGFVNEQFF
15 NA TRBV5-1 CASSLTTAPTYGYTF
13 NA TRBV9 CASSVRGSGEAFF
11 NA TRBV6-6 CASSRNYGYTF
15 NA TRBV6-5 CASSSGGVPTYEQYF
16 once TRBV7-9 CASSAPGGAINQPQHF
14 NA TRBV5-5 CASSTGQGLPEQYF
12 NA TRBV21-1 CASSPSDREQFF